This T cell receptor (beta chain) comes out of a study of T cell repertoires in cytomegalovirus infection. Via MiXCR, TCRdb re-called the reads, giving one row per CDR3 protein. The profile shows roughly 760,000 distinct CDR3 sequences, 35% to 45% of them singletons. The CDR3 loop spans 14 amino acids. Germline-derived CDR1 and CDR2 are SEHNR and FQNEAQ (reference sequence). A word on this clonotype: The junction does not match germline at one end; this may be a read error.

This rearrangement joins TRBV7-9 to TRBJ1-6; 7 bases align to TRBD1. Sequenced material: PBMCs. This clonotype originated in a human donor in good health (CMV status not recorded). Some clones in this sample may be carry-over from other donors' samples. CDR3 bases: TGTGCCAGCAGCTCCGACAGGGCCCGTTCACCCCTAAACTTT. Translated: CASSSDRARSPLNF.